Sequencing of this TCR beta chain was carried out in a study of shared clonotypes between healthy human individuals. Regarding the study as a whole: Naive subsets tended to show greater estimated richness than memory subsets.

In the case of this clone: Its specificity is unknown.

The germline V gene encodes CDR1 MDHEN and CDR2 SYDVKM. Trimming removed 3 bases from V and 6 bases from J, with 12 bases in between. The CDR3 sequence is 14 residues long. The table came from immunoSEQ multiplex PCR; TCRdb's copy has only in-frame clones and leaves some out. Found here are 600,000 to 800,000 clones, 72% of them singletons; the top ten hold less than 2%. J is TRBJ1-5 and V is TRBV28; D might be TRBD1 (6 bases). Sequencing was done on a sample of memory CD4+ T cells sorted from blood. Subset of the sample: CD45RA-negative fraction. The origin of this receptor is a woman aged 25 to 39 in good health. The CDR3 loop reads CASSLGGSGQPQHF. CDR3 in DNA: TGTGCCAGCAGTTTGGGGGGCTCGGGTCAGCCCCAGCATTTT.